Below are 4 T cell receptor beta chains sequenced from a single sample in a study of early T cells in non-severe SARS-CoV-2 infection. TCRdb used MiXCR to reprocess the 5' RACE reads, holding one entry per CDR3 protein. The sample has tens of thousands of distinct CDR3 sequences, 4.5% to 7.5% seen once. Sequences were obtained from whole blood. These receptors all come from an adult who was a healthcare worker with PCR-confirmed SARS-CoV-2 infection or an uninfected control (not recorded which).

This clonotype was found many times. The chain is built from TRBV6-1 and TRBJ2-7; D is perhaps TRBD1 (5 bases). The CDR3 extends over 14 amino acids. Germline loops: CDR1 MNHNS, CDR2 SASEGT. V shed 6 bases and J shed 3 bases, with 15 bases lying between them. In DNA form, the CDR3 reads TGTGCCAGCAGGTTGGGGCACAACATCTACGAGCAGTACTTC. Protein product: CASRLGHNIYEQYF.

This clonotype occurred many times. Here the CDR3 reads CATSRDPLGASGSSYNEQFF. DNA of the CDR3: TGTGCCACCAGCAGAGATCCATTAGGGGCTAGCGGTAGCTCCTACAATGAGCAGTTCTTC. V and J are TRBV15 and TRBJ2-1; the match to TRBD2 covers 7 bases. This CDR3 is 20 amino acids long. Germline lookup yields CDR1 LNHNV and CDR2 YYDKDF (reference sequence). The V and J ends lost 0 bases and 0 bases, in that order; junction bases with no gene match: 14.

The rearrangement uses TRBV5-5 and TRBJ2-1; D remains unclear. This CDR3 comprises 12 residues. The V end lost 4 bases, the J end lost 5 bases, and 7 bases lay between the germline ends. Germline CDR1 is SGHKS and CDR2 is YYEKEE (reference sequence). CDR3 bases: TGTGCCAGCAGCGCACACCACAATGAGCAGTTCTTC. Protein product: CASSAHHNEQFF. Using reference TRBV5-5 and TRBJ2-1 for the parts outside the CDR3, the full variable domain is DAGVTQSPTHLIKTRGQQVTLRCSPISGHKSVSWYQQVLGQGPQFIFQYYEKEERGRGNFPDRFSARQFPNYSSELNVNALLLGDSALYLCASSAHHNEQFFGPGTRLTVL.

This clonotype was seen a few times. The CDR3 here is CASSPGSSYEQYF. The CDR3 coding sequence is TGTGCCAGCAGCCCAGGAAGCTCCTACGAGCAGTACTTC. This sequence joins TRBV27 and TRBJ2-7; D unclear. V shed 6 bases and J shed 0 bases, with 9 bases lying between them. The CDR3 is 13 residues long. Germline CDR1 MNHEY, CDR2 SMNVEV (reference sequence).